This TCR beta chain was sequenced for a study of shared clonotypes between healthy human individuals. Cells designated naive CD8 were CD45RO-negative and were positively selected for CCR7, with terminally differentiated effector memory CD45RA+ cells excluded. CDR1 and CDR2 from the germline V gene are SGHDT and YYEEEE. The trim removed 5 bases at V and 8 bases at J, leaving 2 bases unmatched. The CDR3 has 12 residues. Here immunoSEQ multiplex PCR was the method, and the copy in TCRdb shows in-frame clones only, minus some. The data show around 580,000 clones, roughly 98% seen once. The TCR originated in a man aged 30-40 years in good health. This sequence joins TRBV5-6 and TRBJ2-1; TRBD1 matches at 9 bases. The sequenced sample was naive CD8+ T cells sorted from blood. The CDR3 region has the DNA TGTGCCAGCAGACGGGACAGGGATGAGCAGTTCTTC. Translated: CASRRDRDEQFF. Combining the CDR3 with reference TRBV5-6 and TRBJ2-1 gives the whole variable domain DAGVTQSPTHLIKTRGQQVTLRCSPKSGHDTVSWYQQALGQGPQFIFQYYEEEERQRGNFPDRFSGHQFPNYSSELNVNALLLGDSALYLCASRRDRDEQFFGPGTRLTVL.